A single sample gave rise to the 16 T cell receptor beta chains below, sequenced in a study of T cells after posttransplantation cyclophosphamide. Busulfan-fludarabine conditioning, marrow transplant, and cyclophosphamide on days +3 and +4 were administered. The data were produced by immunoSEQ multiplex PCR, yet TCRdb's version contains in-frame clones alone and is incomplete. The data show some 13,000 clones, with none appearing a single time. The sample was PBMCs, taken after allogeneic stem cell transplant with posttransplant cyclophosphamide. The receptors were sampled from a female patient between 40 and 55 years old who received an allogeneic stem cell transplant from a related donor, was CMV-positive, and had acute GVHD only. T cells may partly derive from the graft donor.

This clone was counted ten times or more. The rearrangement joins TRBV27 to TRBJ1-2; maybe TRBD1 (6 bases). CDR3 size: 12 residues. V lost 10 bases to trimming and J lost 5 bases, with 14 bases between them. Germline values: CDR1 MNHEY, CDR2 SMNVEV (reference sequence). CDR3 nucleotides: TGTGCCATCCGGGACACGAGGTATGGCTACACCTTC. Translated: CAIRDTRYGYTF.

This clone was counted many times. J is TRBJ2-1 and V is TRBV4-2, with 11 nucleotides matching TRBD2. The CDR3 extends over 16 amino acids. The ends lost 4 bases at V and 0 bases at J; junction bases unmatched: 2. Germline values: CDR1 LGHNA, CDR2 YNFKEQ. The CDR3 DNA reads TGTGCCAGCAGCCGCACTAGCGGGAGCTCCTACAATGAGCAGTTCTTC. Translated: CASSRTSGSSYNEQFF.

This clone was found many times. The rearrangement joins TRBV11-2 to TRBJ1-4; no reliable D call. Per germline, CDR1 SGHAT and CDR2 FQNNGV. The V and J ends lost 0 bases and 11 bases respectively, with 7 bases between them. The CDR3 totals 12 residues. CDR3 in DNA: TGTGCCAGCAGCTTAGAGCGGGAGAAACTGTTTTTT. Protein product: CASSLEREKLFF.

This clone came up a few times. J is TRBJ2-3 and V is TRBV14; 7 bases agree with TRBD1. Germline V gene lookup returns CDR1 SGHDN and CDR2 FVKESK. There are 17 residues in the CDR3. V was clipped by 1 base and J by 4 bases; unmatched bases: 11. Here the CDR3 reads CASSQVGLDRRADTQYF. CDR3 DNA: TGTGCCAGCAGCCAAGTGGGCTTGGACAGGCGAGCAGATACGCAGTATTTT.

This clone was recorded at least ten times. The CDR3 sequence: CASSLDRATGELFF. The CDR3 DNA reads TGTGCCAGCAGTCTGGACAGGGCCACCGGGGAGCTGTTTTTT. The V call is TRBV6-1, the J call TRBJ2-2; 8 nucleotides agree with TRBD1. This CDR3 is 14 amino acids long. The germline CDR1 and CDR2 sequences are MNHNS and SASEGT. The J segment lost 4 bases and the V segment lost 5 bases, leaving 3 bases of the junction unmatched.

This clone has just a few counts. The rearrangement uses TRBV18 and TRBJ2-2; maybe TRBD2 (6 bases). Germline V CDR1 and CDR2: KGHSH, LQKENI. The V end was cut by 2 bases, the J end by 0 bases, with 13 bases between. The CDR3 is 17 amino acids. The CDR3: CASSPRYSGANTGELFF. The DNA of the CDR3 is TGTGCCAGCTCACCAAGGTATAGCGGAGCGAACACCGGGGAGCTGTTTTTT.

This chain connects TRBV4-3 to TRBJ2-1; 10 bases match TRBD2. Per germline, CDR1 LGHNA and CDR2 YSLEER. The CDR3 covers 17 residues. After removal of 0 bases from V and 9 bases from J, the junction contained 11 bases not matched to a gene. This CDR3 reads CASSQDLGLAGVGEQFF. CDR3 sequence (DNA): TGCGCCAGCAGCCAAGATCTTGGCCTAGCGGGAGTCGGTGAGCAGTTCTTC.

This clone was detected ten times or more. The chain has TRBV11-2 and TRBJ2-1, with D possibly matching TRBD2 (6 bases). The CDR3 has 16 residues. Germline assignment: CDR1 SGHAT and CDR2 FQNNGV. V gave up 5 bases and J gave up 0 bases, with 14 bases separating them. The CDR3 DNA sequence: TGTGCCAGCAGCCTGAGGGGACTTACCTCCTACAATGAGCAGTTCTTC. Translation: CASSLRGLTSYNEQFF. The full variable domain, its missing parts supplied by reference TRBV11-2 and TRBJ2-1, is EAGVAQSPRYKIIEKRQSVAFWCNPISGHATLYWYQQILGQGPKLLIQFQNNGVVDDSQLPKDRFSAERLKGVDSTLKIQPAKLEDSAVYLCASSLRGLTSYNEQFFGPGTRLTVL.

This clone was counted between two and nine times. J is TRBJ2-7 and V is TRBV29-1; 10 bases map to TRBD1. The CDR3 sequence is 16 residues long. The V gene end was trimmed by 6 bases and the J gene end by 5 bases; junction bases not matched to a gene: 16. Looked up from germline, CDR1 is SQVTM and CDR2 is ANQGSEA. CDR3 DNA: TGCAGCGTCCTAACCCGGGACAGGGGTGCGGTCGACGAGCAGTACGTC. Translated, it gives CSVLTRDRGAVDEQYV.

This clone was counted at least ten times. V gene TRBV18 combines with J gene TRBJ2-7, with 13 bases aligning to TRBD2. J was trimmed by 5 bases and V by 5 bases; bases with no gene match: 6. The germline gives CDR1 KGHSH, CDR2 LQKENI. The CDR3 sequence is 15 residues long. CDR3 amino acids: CASSKGLAGVHEQYV. The CDR3 nucleotides read TGTGCCAGCTCAAAAGGACTAGCGGGAGTTCACGAGCAGTACGTC.

This rearrangement joins TRBV18 to TRBJ2-3, with 7 bases matching TRBD1. The germline gives CDR1 KGHSH, CDR2 LQKENI. The CDR3 consists of 13 residues. J was trimmed by 6 bases and V by 3 bases; bases with no gene match: 3. CDR3 protein: CASSPQGVDTQYF. Written as DNA, the CDR3 is TGTGCCAGCTCACCGCAGGGGGTTGATACGCAGTATTTT. The full variable domain, its missing parts supplied by reference TRBV18 and TRBJ2-3, is NAGVMQNPRHLVRRRGQEARLRCSPMKGHSHVYWYRQLPEEGLKFMVYLQKENIIDESGMPKERFSAEFPKEGPSILRIQQVVRGDSAAYFCASSPQGVDTQYFGPGTRLTVL.

This clone was seen at least ten times. The chain joins TRBV4-2 to TRBJ1-1; weak D call: TRBD1 (6 bases). Per germline, CDR1 LGHNA and CDR2 YNFKEQ. V lost 0 bases and J lost 4, with 12 bases in between. This CDR3 has 15 amino acids. CDR3 in DNA: TGTGCCAGCAGCCAAGATGTTCAGGGGTCCACTGAAGCTTTCTTT. Protein product: CASSQDVQGSTEAFF.

This clone appeared many times. The rearrangement links TRBV13 to TRBJ1-3; D is ambiguous. The germline CDR1 and CDR2 sequences are PRHDT and FYEKMQ (reference sequence). This CDR3 comprises 13 residues. V gave up 7 bases and J gave up 2 bases, with 9 bases separating them. CDR3 in amino acids: CASTLGPGNTIYF. The CDR3 nucleotides read TGTGCCAGCACCCTCGGTCCTGGAAACACCATATATTTT.

This clone has just a few counts. The rearrangement links TRBV5-1 to TRBJ2-3; the match to TRBD1 covers 7 bases. Germline V CDR1 and CDR2: SGHRS, YFSETQ. With 2 bases clipped from V and 3 bases from J, the junction kept 15 bases outside the gene matches. This CDR3 spans 18 amino acids. The CDR3 spells CASSFGTANRLMTDTQYF. In DNA form, the CDR3 reads TGCGCCAGCAGCTTCGGGACAGCGAACCGACTTATGACAGATACGCAGTATTTT.

This clone was recorded at least ten times. V gene TRBV7-3 combines with J gene TRBJ2-3; 7 bases are a match to TRBD1. V lost 2 bases and J lost 2; bases outside the gene matches: 4. The CDR3 is 15 residues long. Germline CDR1 is SGHTA and CDR2 is FQGTGA. The CDR3 reads CASSLSGQDTDTQYF. The CDR3 coding sequence is TGTGCCAGCAGCTTATCCGGACAGGACACAGATACGCAGTATTTT. Full variable domain (missing parts from reference TRBV7-3 and TRBJ2-3): GAGVSQTPSNKVTEKGKYVELRCDPISGHTALYWYRQSLGQGPEFLIYFQGTGAADDSGLPNDRFFAVRPEGSVSTLKIQRTERGDSAVYLCASSLSGQDTDTQYFGPGTRLTVL.

This clone has only a few counts. The gene calls are TRBV19 and TRBJ1-1; no firm D call. This CDR3 contains 14 residues. V lost 5 bases, J lost 0 bases, and 10 bases lay in between. Germline V lookup: CDR1 LNHDA, CDR2 SQIVND (reference sequence). CDR3 in amino acids: CASSDDTMNTEAFF. CDR3 DNA: TGTGCCAGTAGTGACGACACCATGAACACTGAAGCTTTCTTT. Supplemented by reference TRBV19 and TRBJ1-1, the full variable domain reads DGGITQSPKYLFRKEGQNVTLSCEQNLNHDAMYWYRQDPGQGLRLIYYSQIVNDFQKGDIAEGYSVSREKKESFPLTVTSAQKNPTAFYLCASSDDTMNTEAFFGQGTRLTVV.